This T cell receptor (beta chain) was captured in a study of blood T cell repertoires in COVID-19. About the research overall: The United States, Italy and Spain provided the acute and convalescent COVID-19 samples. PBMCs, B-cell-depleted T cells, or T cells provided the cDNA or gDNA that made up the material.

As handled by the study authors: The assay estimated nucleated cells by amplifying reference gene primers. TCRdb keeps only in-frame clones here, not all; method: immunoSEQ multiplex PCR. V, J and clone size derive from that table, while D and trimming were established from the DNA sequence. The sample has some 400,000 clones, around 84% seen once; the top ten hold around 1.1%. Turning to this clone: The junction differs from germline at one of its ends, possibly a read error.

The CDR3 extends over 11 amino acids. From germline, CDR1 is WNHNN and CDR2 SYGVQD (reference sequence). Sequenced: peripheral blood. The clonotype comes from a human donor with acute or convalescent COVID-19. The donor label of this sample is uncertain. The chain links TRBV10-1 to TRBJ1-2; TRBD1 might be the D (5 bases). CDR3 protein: CASSDGGIRAF. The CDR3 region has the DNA TGCGCCAGCAGTGATGGTGGGATCAGGGCCTTC.